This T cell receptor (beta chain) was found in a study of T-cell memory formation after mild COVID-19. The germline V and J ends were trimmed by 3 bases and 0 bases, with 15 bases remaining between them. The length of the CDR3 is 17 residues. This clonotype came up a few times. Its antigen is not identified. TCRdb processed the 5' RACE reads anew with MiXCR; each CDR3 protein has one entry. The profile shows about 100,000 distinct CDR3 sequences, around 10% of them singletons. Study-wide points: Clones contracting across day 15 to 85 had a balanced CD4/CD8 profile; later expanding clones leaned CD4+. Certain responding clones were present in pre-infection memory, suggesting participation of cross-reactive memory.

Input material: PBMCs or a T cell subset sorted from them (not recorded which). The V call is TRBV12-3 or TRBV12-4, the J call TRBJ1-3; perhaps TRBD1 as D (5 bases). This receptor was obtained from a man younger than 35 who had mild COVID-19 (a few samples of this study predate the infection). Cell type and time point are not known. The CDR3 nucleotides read TGTGCCAGCAGTTTTTTCCCGGGACGCAGCTCTGGAAACACCATATATTTT. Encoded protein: CASSFFPGRSSGNTIYF.